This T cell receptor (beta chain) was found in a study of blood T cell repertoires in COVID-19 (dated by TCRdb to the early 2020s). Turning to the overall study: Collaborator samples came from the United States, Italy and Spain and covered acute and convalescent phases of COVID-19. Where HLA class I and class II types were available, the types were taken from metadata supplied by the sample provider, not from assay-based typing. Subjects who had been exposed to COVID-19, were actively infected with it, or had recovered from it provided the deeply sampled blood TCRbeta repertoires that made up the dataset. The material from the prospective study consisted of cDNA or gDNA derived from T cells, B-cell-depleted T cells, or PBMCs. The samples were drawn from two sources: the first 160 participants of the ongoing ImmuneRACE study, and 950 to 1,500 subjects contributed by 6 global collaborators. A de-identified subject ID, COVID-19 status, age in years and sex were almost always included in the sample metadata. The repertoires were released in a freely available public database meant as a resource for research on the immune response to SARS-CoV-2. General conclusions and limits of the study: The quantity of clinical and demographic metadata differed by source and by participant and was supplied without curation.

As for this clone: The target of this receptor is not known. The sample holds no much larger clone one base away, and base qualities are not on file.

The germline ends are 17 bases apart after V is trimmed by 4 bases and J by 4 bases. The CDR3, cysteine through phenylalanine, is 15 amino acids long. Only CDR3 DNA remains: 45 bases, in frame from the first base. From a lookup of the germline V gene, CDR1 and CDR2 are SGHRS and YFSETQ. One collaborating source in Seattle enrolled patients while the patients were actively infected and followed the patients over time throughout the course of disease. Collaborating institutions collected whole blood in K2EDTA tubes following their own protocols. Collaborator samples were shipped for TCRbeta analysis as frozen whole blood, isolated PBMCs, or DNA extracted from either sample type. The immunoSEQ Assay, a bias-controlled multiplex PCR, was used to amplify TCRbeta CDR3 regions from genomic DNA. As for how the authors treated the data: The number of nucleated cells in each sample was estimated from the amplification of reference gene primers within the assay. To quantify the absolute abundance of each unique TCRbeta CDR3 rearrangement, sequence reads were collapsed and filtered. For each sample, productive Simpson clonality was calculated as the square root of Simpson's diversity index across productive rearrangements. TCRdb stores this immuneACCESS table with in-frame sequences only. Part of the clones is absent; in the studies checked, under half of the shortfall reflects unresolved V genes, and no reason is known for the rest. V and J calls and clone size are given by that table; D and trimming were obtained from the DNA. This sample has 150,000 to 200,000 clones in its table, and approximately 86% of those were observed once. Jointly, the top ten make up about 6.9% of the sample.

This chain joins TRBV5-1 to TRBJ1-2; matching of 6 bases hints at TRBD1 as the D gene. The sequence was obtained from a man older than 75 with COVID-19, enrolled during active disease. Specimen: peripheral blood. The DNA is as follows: TGCGCCAGCAGCGCTTTGACCGGGACAAGCTATGGCTACACCTTC. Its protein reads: CASSALTGTSYGYTF.